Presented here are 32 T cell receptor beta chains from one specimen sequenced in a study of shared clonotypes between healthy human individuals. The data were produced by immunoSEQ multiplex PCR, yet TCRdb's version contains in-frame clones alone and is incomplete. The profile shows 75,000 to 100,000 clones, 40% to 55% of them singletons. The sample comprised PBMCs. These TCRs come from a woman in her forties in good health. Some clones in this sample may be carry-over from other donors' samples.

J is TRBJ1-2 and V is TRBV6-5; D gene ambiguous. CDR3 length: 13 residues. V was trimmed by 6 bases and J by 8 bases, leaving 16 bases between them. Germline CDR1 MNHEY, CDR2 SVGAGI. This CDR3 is CASSPATAEGYTF. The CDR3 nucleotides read TGTGCCAGCAGCCCAGCTACAGCGGAAGGCTACACCTTC.

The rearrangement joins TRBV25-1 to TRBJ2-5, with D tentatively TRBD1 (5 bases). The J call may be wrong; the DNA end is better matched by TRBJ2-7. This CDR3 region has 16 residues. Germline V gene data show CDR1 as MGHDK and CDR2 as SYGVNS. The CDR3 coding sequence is TGTGCCAGCAGTGAATACAGGGCCGGATCGACGTCCGAGCAGTACTTC. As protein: CASSEYRAGSTSEQYF.

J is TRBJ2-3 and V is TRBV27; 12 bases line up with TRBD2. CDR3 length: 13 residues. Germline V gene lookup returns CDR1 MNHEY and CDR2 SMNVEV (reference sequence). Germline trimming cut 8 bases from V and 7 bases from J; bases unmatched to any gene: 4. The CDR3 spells CASRTSGKYTQYF. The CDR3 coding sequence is TGTGCCAGCCGGACTAGCGGGAAGTATACGCAGTATTTT.

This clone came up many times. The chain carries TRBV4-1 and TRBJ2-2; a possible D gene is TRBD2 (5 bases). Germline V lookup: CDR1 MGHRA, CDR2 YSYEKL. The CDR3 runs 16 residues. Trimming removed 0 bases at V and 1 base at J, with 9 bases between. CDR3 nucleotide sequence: TGCGCCAGCAGCCAAGATCACAGCGGGAACACCGGGGAGCTGTTTTTT. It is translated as CASSQDHSGNTGELFF.

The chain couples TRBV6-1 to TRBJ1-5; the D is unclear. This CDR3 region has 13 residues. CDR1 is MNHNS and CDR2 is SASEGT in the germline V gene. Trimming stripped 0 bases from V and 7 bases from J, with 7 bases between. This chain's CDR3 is CASSEALRQPQHF. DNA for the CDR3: TGTGCCAGCAGTGAAGCGCTGAGGCAGCCCCAGCATTTT.

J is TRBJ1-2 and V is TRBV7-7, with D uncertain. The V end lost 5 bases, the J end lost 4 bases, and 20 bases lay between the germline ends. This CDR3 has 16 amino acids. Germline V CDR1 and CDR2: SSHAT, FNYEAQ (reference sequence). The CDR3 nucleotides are TGTGCCAGCAGCCGTAGTCAGTGCCGAAAGACCTATGGCTACACCTTC. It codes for CASSRSQCRKTYGYTF.

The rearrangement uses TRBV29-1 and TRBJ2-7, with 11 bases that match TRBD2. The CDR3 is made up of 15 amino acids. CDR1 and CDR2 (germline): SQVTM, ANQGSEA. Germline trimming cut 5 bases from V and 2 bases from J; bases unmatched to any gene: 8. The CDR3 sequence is CSVLGTSGATYEQYF. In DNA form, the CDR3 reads TGCAGCGTTTTGGGGACTAGCGGAGCGACCTACGAGCAGTACTTC.

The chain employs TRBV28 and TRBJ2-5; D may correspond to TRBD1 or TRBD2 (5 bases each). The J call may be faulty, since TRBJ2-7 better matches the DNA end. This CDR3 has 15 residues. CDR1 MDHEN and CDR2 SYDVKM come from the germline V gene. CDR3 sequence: CASSGRDGSSYEQYF. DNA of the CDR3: TGTGCCAGCAGCGGACGGGACGGAAGCTCCTACGAGCAGTACTTC.

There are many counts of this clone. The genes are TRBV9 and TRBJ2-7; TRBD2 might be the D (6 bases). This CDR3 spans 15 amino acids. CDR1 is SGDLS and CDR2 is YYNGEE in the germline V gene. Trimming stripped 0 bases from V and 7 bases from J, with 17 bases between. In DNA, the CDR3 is TGTGCCAGCAGCGTAGCTTGGTGCATCCGGGGGGAGCAGTACTTC. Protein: CASSVAWCIRGEQYF.

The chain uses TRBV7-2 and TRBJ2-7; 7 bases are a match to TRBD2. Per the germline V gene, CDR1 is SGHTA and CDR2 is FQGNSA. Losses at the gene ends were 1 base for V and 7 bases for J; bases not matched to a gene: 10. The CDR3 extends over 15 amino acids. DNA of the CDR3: TGTGCCAGCAGCTTAGGTTCCTCACTAGCGTTTGAGCAGTACTTC. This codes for CASSLGSSLAFEQYF. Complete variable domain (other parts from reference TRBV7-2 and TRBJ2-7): GAGVSQSPSNKVTEKGKDVELRCDPISGHTALYWYRQSLGQGLEFLIYFQGNSAPDKSGLPSDRFSAERTGGSVSTLTIQRTQQEDSAVYLCASSLGSSLAFEQYFGPGTRLTVT.

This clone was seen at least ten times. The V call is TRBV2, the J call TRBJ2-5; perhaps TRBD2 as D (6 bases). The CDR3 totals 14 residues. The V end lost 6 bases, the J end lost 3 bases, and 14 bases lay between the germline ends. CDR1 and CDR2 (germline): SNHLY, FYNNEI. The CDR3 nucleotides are TGTGCCAGCAGGCGGGGCTTGAGGGAAGAGACCCAGTACTTC. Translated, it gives CASRRGLREETQYF.

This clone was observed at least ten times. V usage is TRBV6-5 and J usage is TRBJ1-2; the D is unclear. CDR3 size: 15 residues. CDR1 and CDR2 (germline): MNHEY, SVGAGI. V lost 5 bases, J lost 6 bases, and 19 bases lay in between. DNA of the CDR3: TGTGCCAGCAGTCCGTGGGAGGGCGACGTTAATGGCTACACCTTC. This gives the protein CASSPWEGDVNGYTF.

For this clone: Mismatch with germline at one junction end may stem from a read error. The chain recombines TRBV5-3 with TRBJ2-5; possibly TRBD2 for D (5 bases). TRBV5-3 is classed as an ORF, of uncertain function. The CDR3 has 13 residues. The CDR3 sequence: CASSLREWETQYF. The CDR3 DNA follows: TGTGCCAGCAGCTTACGGGAATGGGAGACCCAGTACTTC.

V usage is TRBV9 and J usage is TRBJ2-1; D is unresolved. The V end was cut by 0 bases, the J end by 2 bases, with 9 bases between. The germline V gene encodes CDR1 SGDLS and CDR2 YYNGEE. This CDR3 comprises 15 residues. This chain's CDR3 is CASSVEGSTYNEQFF. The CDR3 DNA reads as TGTGCCAGCAGCGTAGAAGGCTCAACCTACAATGAGCAGTTCTTC.

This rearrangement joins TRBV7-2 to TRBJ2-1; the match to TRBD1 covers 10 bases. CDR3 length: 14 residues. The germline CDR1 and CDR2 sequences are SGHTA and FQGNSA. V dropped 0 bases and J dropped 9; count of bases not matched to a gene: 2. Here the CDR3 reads CASSLAGQGTEQFF. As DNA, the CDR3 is TGTGCCAGCAGCTTAGCGGGACAGGGGACTGAGCAGTTCTTC.

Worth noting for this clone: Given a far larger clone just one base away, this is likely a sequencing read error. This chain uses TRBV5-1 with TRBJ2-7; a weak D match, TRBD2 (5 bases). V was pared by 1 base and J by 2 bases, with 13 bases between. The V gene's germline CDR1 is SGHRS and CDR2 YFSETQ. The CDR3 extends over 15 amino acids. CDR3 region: CASSLSEDPTYEQYF. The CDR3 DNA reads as TGCGCCAGCAGCTTGTCGGAGGATCCAACCTACGAGCAGTACTTC.

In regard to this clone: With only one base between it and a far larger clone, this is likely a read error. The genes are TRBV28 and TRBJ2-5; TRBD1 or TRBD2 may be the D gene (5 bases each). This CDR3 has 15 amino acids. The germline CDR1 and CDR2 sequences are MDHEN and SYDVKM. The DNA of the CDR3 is TGTGCCAGCAGTCCGGGACGGCTAACACAAGGGACCCAGTACTTC. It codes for CASSPGRLTQGTQYF.

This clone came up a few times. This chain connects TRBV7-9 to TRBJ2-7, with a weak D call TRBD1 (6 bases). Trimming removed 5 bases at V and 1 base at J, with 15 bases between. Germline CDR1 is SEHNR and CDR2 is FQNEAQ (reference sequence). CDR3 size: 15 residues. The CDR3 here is CASSQVGDKSYEQYF. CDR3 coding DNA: TGTGCCAGCAGCCAAGTAGGGGACAAATCCTACGAGCAGTACTTC.

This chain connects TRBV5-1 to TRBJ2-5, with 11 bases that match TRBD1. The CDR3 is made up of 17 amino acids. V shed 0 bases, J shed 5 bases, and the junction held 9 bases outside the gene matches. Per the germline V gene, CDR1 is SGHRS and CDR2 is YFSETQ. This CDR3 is CASSLGTGGHPSETQYF. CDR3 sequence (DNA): TGCGCCAGCAGCTTGGGGACAGGGGGCCATCCTAGCGAGACCCAGTACTTC. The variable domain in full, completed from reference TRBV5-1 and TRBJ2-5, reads KAGVTQTPRYLIKTRGQQVTLSCSPISGHRSVSWYQQTPGQGLQFLFEYFSETQRNKGNFPGRFSGRQFSNSRSEMNVSTLELGDSALYLCASSLGTGGHPSETQYFGPGTRLLVL.

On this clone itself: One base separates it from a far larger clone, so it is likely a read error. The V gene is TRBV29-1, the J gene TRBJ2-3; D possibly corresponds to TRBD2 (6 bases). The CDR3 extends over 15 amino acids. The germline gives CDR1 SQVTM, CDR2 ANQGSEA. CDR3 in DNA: TGCAGCGTCCCCCCGTGGGGGAGGTCGACAGATACGCAGTGTTTT. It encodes CSVPPWGRSTDTQCF.

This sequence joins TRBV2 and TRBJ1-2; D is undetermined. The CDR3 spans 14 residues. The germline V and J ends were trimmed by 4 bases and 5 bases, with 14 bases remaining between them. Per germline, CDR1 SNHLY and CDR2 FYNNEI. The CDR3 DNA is TGTGCCAGCAGTGCCACAGAGGCCTCTTATGGCTACACCTTC. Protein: CASSATEASYGYTF.

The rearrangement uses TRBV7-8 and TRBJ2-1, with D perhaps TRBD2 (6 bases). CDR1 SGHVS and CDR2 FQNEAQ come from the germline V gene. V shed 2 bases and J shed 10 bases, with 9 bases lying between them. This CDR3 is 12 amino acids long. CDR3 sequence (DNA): TGTGCCAGCAGCTTAAGAGGAGGGGAGCAGTTCTTC. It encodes CASSLRGGEQFF.

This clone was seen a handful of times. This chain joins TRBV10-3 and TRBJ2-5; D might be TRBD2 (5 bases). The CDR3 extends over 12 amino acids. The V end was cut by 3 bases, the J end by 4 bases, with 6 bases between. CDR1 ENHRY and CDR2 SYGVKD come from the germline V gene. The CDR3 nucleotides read TGTGCCATCAGTGATAGCGCAGAGACCCAGTACTTC. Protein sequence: CAISDSAETQYF.

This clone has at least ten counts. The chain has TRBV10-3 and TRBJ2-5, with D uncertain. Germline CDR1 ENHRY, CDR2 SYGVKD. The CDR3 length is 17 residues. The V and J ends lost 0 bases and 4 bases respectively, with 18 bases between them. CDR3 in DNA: TGTGCCATCAGTGAGTCCAGTTACAAACTACCTCGAGAGACCCAGTACTTC. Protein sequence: CAISESSYKLPRETQYF.

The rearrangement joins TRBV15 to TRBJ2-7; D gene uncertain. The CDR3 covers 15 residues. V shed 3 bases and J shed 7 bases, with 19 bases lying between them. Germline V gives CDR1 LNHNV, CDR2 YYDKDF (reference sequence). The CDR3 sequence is CATSRYRFPVGEQYF. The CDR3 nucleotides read TGTGCCACCAGCAGGTACAGATTTCCCGTCGGGGAGCAGTACTTC.

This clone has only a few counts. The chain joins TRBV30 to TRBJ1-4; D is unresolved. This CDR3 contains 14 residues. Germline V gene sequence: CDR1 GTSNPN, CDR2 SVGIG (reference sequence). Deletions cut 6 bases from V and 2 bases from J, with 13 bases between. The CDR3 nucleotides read TGTGCCTGCGGCGCTGGAGGTACTAATGAAAAACTGTTTTTT. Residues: CACGAGGTNEKLFF.

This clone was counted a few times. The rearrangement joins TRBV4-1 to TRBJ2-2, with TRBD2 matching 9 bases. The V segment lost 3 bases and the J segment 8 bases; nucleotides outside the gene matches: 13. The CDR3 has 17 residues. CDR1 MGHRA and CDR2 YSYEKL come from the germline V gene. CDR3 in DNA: TGCGCCAGCAGCCATTCCGGGACTAGCAGGGGTCGGGGGGAGCTGTTTTTT. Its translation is CASSHSGTSRGRGELFF.

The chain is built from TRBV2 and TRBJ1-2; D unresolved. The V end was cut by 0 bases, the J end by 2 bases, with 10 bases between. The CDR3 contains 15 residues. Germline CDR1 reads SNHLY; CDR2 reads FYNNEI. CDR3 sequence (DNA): TGTGCCAGCAGTGAAGCAACGGTGGAGAACTATGGCTACACCTTC. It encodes CASSEATVENYGYTF.

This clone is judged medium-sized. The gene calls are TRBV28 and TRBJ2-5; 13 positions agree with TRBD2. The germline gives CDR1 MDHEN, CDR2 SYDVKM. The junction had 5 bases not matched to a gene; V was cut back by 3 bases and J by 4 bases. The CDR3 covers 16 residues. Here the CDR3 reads CASSLTSGRLGETQYF. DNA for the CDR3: TGTGCCAGCAGTTTGACTAGCGGGAGGTTGGGAGAGACCCAGTACTTC.

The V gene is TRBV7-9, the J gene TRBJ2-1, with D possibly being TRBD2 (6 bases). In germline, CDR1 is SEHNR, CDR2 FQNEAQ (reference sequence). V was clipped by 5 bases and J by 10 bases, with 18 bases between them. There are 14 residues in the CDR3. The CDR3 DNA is TGTGCCAGCAGCCACCGGGCGGGGAGAGGAGAGCAGTTCTTC. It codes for CASSHRAGRGEQFF.

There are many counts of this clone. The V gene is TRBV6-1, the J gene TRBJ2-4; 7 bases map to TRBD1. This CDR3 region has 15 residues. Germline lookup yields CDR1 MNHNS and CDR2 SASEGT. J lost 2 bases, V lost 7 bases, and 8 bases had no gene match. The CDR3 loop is CASTSGQVSKNIQYF. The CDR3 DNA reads TGTGCCAGCACCTCCGGACAGGTGTCCAAAAACATTCAGTACTTC.

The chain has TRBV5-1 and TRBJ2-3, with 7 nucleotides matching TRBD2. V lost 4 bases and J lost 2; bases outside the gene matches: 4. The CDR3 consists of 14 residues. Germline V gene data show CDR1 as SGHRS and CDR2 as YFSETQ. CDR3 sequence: CASSVSGATDTQYF. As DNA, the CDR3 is TGCGCCAGCAGCGTGAGCGGGGCCACAGATACGCAGTATTTT. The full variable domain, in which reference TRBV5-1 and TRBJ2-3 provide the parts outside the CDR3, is KAGVTQTPRYLIKTRGQQVTLSCSPISGHRSVSWYQQTPGQGLQFLFEYFSETQRNKGNFPGRFSGRQFSNSRSEMNVSTLELGDSALYLCASSVSGATDTQYFGPGTRLTVL.